This T cell receptor (beta chain) was sequenced during a study of TIL therapy for anti-PD-1-resistant metastatic lung cancer. Study-level background: Tumors had a median PD-L1 proportion score of 4.5% to 7%.

The CDR3 is 14 amino acids. CDR1 LGHNA and CDR2 YNFKEQ come from the germline V gene. The V and J ends lost 2 bases and 8 bases respectively, with 13 bases between them. Study-level points and caveats: Many TIL product clones were absent from baseline tumor, suggesting clonal contraction.

This was the immunoSEQ v3 assay. This table comes from immunoSEQ multiplex PCR, and its TCRdb copy is limited to in-frame clones, with some not included. The table has 95,000 or so clones, 65% seen once. Time point meaning: pre-treatment sample, taken before nivolumab and TIL therapy. Tumor tissue came from excised metastases, mostly pleural nodules or supraclavicular lymph nodes. In regard to this clone: Its antigen is currently unknown.

The clonotype originates from a person aged 25 to 85 with non-small cell lung cancer. The chain combines TRBV4-2 with TRBJ2-1; D not resolved. This specimen was tumor tissue, taken at baseline. The CDR3 bases are TGTGCCAGCAGCCAAAACAGTCGAATAGATGAGCAGTTCTTC. Translating gives CASSQNSRIDEQFF.